A single sample gave rise to the 2 T cell receptor beta chains below, sequenced in a study of shared clonotypes between healthy human individuals. Naive CD8 cells lacked CD45RO and underwent positive selection for CCR7, leaving out terminally differentiated effector memory CD45RA+ cells. Data came from immunoSEQ multiplex PCR; TCRdb stores just in-frame clones and leaves some out. The table lists about 2.2 million clones, 93% of them singletons. Specimen: naive CD8+ T cells from PBMCs. The receptors come from a man aged 18 to 30 in good health. Some clones in this sample may be carry-over from other donors' samples.

The chain carries TRBV7-9 and TRBJ2-7; 7 bases are shared with TRBD1. The CDR3 totals 14 residues. Unmatched junction bases numbered 10, after V lost 4 bases and J lost 7 bases. Germline V gene lookup returns CDR1 SEHNR and CDR2 FQNEAQ (reference sequence). The CDR3 coding sequence is TGTGCCAGCAGCTCCCGGGACAGCCTCGAGGAGCAGTACTTC. Translating gives CASSSRDSLEEQYF.

The chain couples TRBV7-9 to TRBJ2-1; 12 positions match TRBD2. Germline V lookup: CDR1 SEHNR, CDR2 FQNEAQ (reference sequence). Trimming cost V 1 base and J 10 bases; bases outside gene matches: 5. CDR3 length equals 15 residues. CDR3 in DNA: TGTGCCAGCAGCTTAGGCGGACTAGCGGGGTTGGAGCAGTTCTTC. Translation: CASSLGGLAGLEQFF.